This entry features one T cell receptor beta chain sequence. Its cognate antigen is unknown. In nominal health when sampled, donors likely had unrecorded immune exposures nonetheless. The PCR contained 60 Vbeta and 13 Jbeta primers. The repertoire was sequenced with immunoSEQ multiplex PCR; TCRdb's copy has only in-frame clones and lacks some. The sample holds approximately 220,000 clones, about 77% seen once. This entry is derived from a study of cytomegalovirus exposure and HLA in healthy donors. The wider study: Earlier, 90 million to 140 million unique TCR beta sequences were recovered from about 200 million T cells by an analysis.

General study results and limits: TCR beta V- and J-gene trimming was later associated with a missense DCLRE1C variant. Cytomegalovirus association was assigned to about 150 TCR beta chains.

V was cut by 5 bases and J by 2 bases, with 18 bases left in between. Germline CDR1 LNHDA, CDR2 SQIVND (reference sequence). This CDR3 has 16 amino acids. Specimen: PBMCs. This TCR was sampled from a woman in her twenties or thirties in good health and CMV-seronegative. This sequence joins TRBV19 and TRBJ1-2; D is undetermined. The CDR3 spells CASSSTAYPGNYGYTF. The CDR3 DNA is TGTGCCAGTAGTTCAACTGCCTATCCCGGGAACTATGGCTACACCTTC.